The 5 T cell receptor beta chains below come from one sample, sequenced in a study of T cell responses to AZD1222 COVID-19 vaccine. Profiled with immunoSEQ multiplex PCR; TCRdb holds only in-frame clones, not every one. The sample lists some 36,000 clones; less than 90% were seen once. This specimen consisted of peripheral blood, obtained on day 0 of AZD1222 vaccination. All receptors derive from an adult in good health.

The rearrangement joins TRBV7-2 to TRBJ2-7; D ambiguous. Per germline, CDR1 SGHTA and CDR2 FQGNSA. V was clipped by 3 bases and J by 0 bases, with 9 bases between them. The CDR3 is 14 amino acids. CDR3 loop: CASSFSRHSYEQYF. In nucleotides, the CDR3 is TGTGCCAGCAGCTTCTCGCGGCACTCCTACGAGCAGTACTTC.

The CDR3 sequence is CASSKGNQPQHF. The CDR3 bases are TGTGCCAGCAGTAAAGGGAATCAGCCCCAGCATTTT. The V and J genes are TRBV25-1 and TRBJ1-5; D is unresolved. The germline CDR1 and CDR2 sequences are MGHDK and SYGVNS. Deletions cut 5 bases from V and 4 bases from J, with 6 bases between. CDR3 length: 12 residues.

V gene TRBV7-3 combines with J gene TRBJ2-2, with D unresolved. Trimming left V 5 bases short and J 6 bases short, with 13 bases between. The CDR3 consists of 14 residues. Germline V gene sequence: CDR1 SGHTA, CDR2 FQGTGA. In nucleotides, the CDR3 is TGTGCCAGCAGCGCCAAGGGTCTTTCCGGGGAGCTGTTTTTT. Its translation: CASSAKGLSGELFF.

The rearrangement uses TRBV5-4 and TRBJ1-5; no reliable D call. Germline V CDR1 and CDR2: SGHNT, YYREEE (reference sequence). V shed 5 bases and J shed 0 bases, with 12 bases lying between them. CDR3 size: 15 residues. As DNA, the CDR3 is TGTGCCAGCAGACACGGACTGGATAGCAATCAGCCCCAGCATTTT. It specifies CASRHGLDSNQPQHF.

The rearrangement joins TRBV6-6 to TRBJ1-4; D is unresolved. The CDR3 runs 16 residues. V shed 2 bases and J shed 0 bases, with 10 bases lying between them. CDR1 MNHNY and CDR2 SVGAGI come from the germline V gene (reference sequence). The CDR3 reads CASSYPTAATNEKLFF. The CDR3 nucleotides are TGTGCCAGCAGTTACCCCACGGCAGCAACTAATGAAAAACTGTTTTTT.